This T cell receptor (beta chain) was profiled in a study of early T cells in non-severe SARS-CoV-2 infection. This clonotype has at least ten counts. This CDR3 is built from 15 residues. Trimming took off 3 bases at V and 3 bases at J, with 13 bases between the two ends. Unique molecular identifier tags were affixed to discrete cDNA molecules. TCRdb processed the 5' RACE reads anew with MiXCR; each CDR3 protein has one entry. The sample holds about 40,000 distinct CDR3 sequences, roughly 5.9% seen once. The V call is TRBV12-3 or TRBV12-4, the J call TRBJ2-3; tentatively, D is TRBD2 (5 bases). The sample taken for sequencing was whole blood. The origin of this receptor is an adult who was a healthcare worker with PCR-confirmed SARS-CoV-2 infection or an uninfected control (not recorded which). The CDR3 region is CASSLRPSGTDTQYF. DNA for the CDR3: TGTGCCAGCAGTTTGCGGCCATCGGGGACAGATACGCAGTATTTT.